The rows below give T cell receptor beta chains drawn from one sample of a study of blood T cells in healthy people across ages. MiXCR, applied by TCRdb to the 5' RACE reads, yields one record per CDR3 protein. The sample has 1.5 million to 2 million distinct CDR3 sequences, about 30% seen once. Sequencing was performed on blood. Source of these receptors: a woman aged 25 to 39 in good health. The conserved cysteine and the conserved F or W are not part of the CDR3 here. The size of a clone is reported for some rows only, either as once, few or many, or as a class for expanded clones.

j_call v_call clone_size cdr3_aa
TRBJ2-3 TRBV5-1 NA ATGLAGEDTQY
TRBJ2-1 TRBV12-3/TRBV12-4 few ASSHRTSGGANEQF
TRBJ1-1 TRBV6-4 NA ASSINMNTEAF
TRBJ2-5 TRBV29-1 many SVQGGLPETQY
TRBJ2-7 TRBV10-3 few AISESSGISYEQY
TRBJ2-7 TRBV29-1 NA SVTGDSYEQY
TRBJ1-2 TRBV20-1 NA SAPFGQPYYGYT
TRBJ2-6 TRBV4-3 many ASSQDISGSGRGANVLT
TRBJ1-1 TRBV5-1 many ASSLGTGNTEAF
TRBJ1-4 TRBV28 few ATSRGGQGNEKLF
TRBJ1-1 TRBV7-6 few ASSRGGVGGTEAF
TRBJ2-3 TRBV6-5 few ASSPLPGRKTDTQY
TRBJ1-2 TRBV12-3/TRBV12-4 many ASSSDWGANYGYT
TRBJ1-4 TRBV5-6 NA ASSLLGGYEKLF
TRBJ2-1 TRBV28 NA ASTEQWGSSYNEQF
TRBJ2-1 TRBV7-2 NA ASSFAGRPRPNEQF
TRBJ1-2 TRBV7-2 NA ASSLGAQSTGLYGYT
TRBJ2-7 TRBV6-5 NA ARSRQGTGEQY
TRBJ2-3 TRBV2 few ASTPGTANTDTQY
TRBJ2-5 TRBV11-2 many ASSSIDRADQETQY
TRBJ2-7 TRBV6-1 NA ASSRRTGTRPKRSLEQY
TRBJ2-7 TRBV7-8 many ASSPGANEQY
TRBJ2-1 TRBV6-5 few ASSYSSRGPLTYNEQF
TRBJ2-7 TRBV6-6 many ASSAPGLAGYEQY
TRBJ2-3 TRBV24-1 many ATSEGASGGTQY
TRBJ1-5 TRBV2 NA ASVQGTSQPQH
TRBJ2-7 TRBV5-6 few ASSLTQGFTYEQY
TRBJ2-1 TRBV20-1 NA SAREAQAYNEQF
TRBJ1-1 TRBV3-1 NA ASSQRGLNTEAF
TRBJ1-1 TRBV28 few ASKSQGPETF
TRBJ1-2 TRBV12-3/TRBV12-4 few ASSGDGRVGYT
TRBJ2-7 TRBV2 NA ASSDLGTGGSYEQY
TRBJ2-3 TRBV12-5 NA ASALSGFGTDTQY
TRBJ2-1 TRBV12-3/TRBV12-4 few ASSLVADDEQF
TRBJ2-5 TRBV12-3/TRBV12-4 few ASSSFWSPISQETQY
TRBJ1-2 TRBV7-9 NA ASSLHPNYGYT
TRBJ2-7 TRBV4-3 many ASSQAAGTGSYEQY
TRBJ2-3 TRBV18 NA ASSPKLGDTQY
TRBJ2-7 TRBV5-1 many ASSSGLEPYEQY
TRBJ2-3 TRBV12-5 NA ASGWAPPDTQY
TRBJ2-1 TRBV3-1 NA ASSQAGTSNEQF
TRBJ1-3 TRBV25-1 NA ASSDSNWGQGDPYTIY
TRBJ2-1 TRBV7-2 NA ASSSLVGLAGNEQF
TRBJ2-5 TRBV7-3 few ASSLAAAAGGQQTQY
TRBJ2-1 TRBV6-5 few ASSNGGAYNEQF
TRBJ2-6 TRBV24-1 NA ATSGGEPFSGANVLT
TRBJ2-7 TRBV29-1 NA SVRAGPLYEQY
TRBJ2-7 TRBV3-1 few ASSQQWSSYEQY
TRBJ2-4 TRBV7-3 many ASSFRLAKNIQY
TRBJ2-1 TRBV19 few ASSIRPGGLNEQF